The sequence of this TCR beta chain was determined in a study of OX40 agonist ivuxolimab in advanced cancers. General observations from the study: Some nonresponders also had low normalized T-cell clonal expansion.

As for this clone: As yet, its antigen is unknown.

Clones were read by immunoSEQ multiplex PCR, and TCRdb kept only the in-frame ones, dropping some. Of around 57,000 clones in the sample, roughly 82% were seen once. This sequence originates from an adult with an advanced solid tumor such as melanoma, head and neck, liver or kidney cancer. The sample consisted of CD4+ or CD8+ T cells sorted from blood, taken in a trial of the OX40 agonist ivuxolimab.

The CDR3 region is CASSLVRNEQFF. Written as DNA, the CDR3 is TGCGCCAGCAGCTTGGTTAGGAATGAGCAGTTCTTC. The chain uses TRBV5-1 and TRBJ2-1; no definite D call. The CDR3 length is 12 residues. The V end was cut by 0 bases, the J end by 7 bases, with 5 bases between. The germline V gene encodes CDR1 SGHRS and CDR2 YFSETQ.